A selection of T cell receptor beta chains follows, all from one sample in a study of control samples from healthy donors and cancer patients. The protocol was immunoSEQ multiplex PCR, while the TCRdb copy is restricted to in-frame clones and leaves out a portion. Found here are approximately 160,000 clones, around 95% of them singletons; the top ten hold roughly 4%. Sequenced material: blood. All receptors come from a woman aged 55-70 years in good health. Each CDR3 is given with its conserved first and last residue. Fields, in order: V gene, CDR3 length, clone size, J gene, D gene, CDR3 DNA, CDR3 protein. A D gene is named only where the DNA matches it firmly. Size is stated for part of the rows, as once, few or many counts, or as a class when the clone is expanded.

V: TRBV5-1
length: 15
size: -
J: TRBJ2-7
D: TRBD1
DNA: TGCGCCAGCAGCCCTACAGGGGTCTTAGCCTACGAGCAGTACTTC
CDR3: CASSPTGVLAYEQYF

V: TRBV2
length: 13
size: -
J: TRBJ1-1
D: -
DNA: TGTGCCAGCGGAGCAGAAGCAAACACTGAAGCTTTCTTT
CDR3: CASGAEANTEAFF

V: TRBV5-1
length: 13
size: once
J: TRBJ1-1
D: TRBD1
DNA: TGCGCCAGCACCAAGACACAGGGGGGTGAAGCTTTCTTT
CDR3: CASTKTQGGEAFF

V: TRBV5-1
length: 15
size: -
J: TRBJ2-3
D: TRBD2
DNA: TGCGCCACGAAAGGACTAGCGGGCCCGGCAGATACGCAGTATTTT
CDR3: CATKGLAGPADTQYF

V: TRBV18
length: 14
size: -
J: TRBJ1-1
D: -
DNA: TGTGCCAGCTCATCAATGGGGGGGAACACTGAAGCTTTCTTT
CDR3: CASSSMGGNTEAFF

V: TRBV11-2
length: 12
size: -
J: TRBJ1-2
D: -
DNA: TGTGCCAGCAGCTTTGGTAACTATGGCTACACCTTC
CDR3: CASSFGNYGYTF

V: TRBV5-6
length: 14
size: -
J: TRBJ1-2
D: TRBD1
DNA: TGTGCCAGCCTTGGGACAGGGGTGAACTATGGCTACACCTTC
CDR3: CASLGTGVNYGYTF

V: TRBV5-6
length: 15
size: -
J: TRBJ1-2
D: -
DNA: TGTGCCAGCAGAAAAGGGGGGATTTCTAGGGGCGGCTACACCTTC
CDR3: CASRKGGISRGGYTF

V: TRBV10-3
length: 13
size: -
J: TRBJ1-3
D: -
DNA: TGTGCCACCGAAACAGGGACTGGAAACACCATATATTTT
CDR3: CATETGTGNTIYF

V: TRBV5-4
length: 17
size: -
J: TRBJ1-6
D: -
DNA: TGTGCCAGCAGCTTGGACAGGGTAAAAGGTCATAATTCACCCCTCCACTTT
CDR3: CASSLDRVKGHNSPLHF

V: TRBV28
length: 12
size: -
J: TRBJ1-5
D: -
DNA: TGTGCCAGCAGTCTTAACAATCAGCCCCAGCATTTT
CDR3: CASSLNNQPQHF

V: TRBV4-3
length: 13
size: once
J: TRBJ1-5
D: -
DNA: TGCGCCAGCAGCCAAGGAGTGGGTCAGCCCCAGCATTTT
CDR3: CASSQGVGQPQHF

V: TRBV19
length: 13
size: -
J: TRBJ1-1
D: -
DNA: TGTGCCAGTAGTATCAGCCTGAACACTGAAGCTTTCTTT
CDR3: CASSISLNTEAFF

V: TRBV4-3
length: 15
size: -
J: TRBJ2-4
D: -
DNA: TGCGCCAGCAGCCAGGGAGTCTTAGCCAAAAACATTCAGTACTTC
CDR3: CASSQGVLAKNIQYF

V: TRBV30
length: 17
size: -
J: TRBJ2-3
D: TRBD2
DNA: TGTGCCTGGAGTGTGGGCGGACTAGCGGGGATCACAGATACGCAGTATTTT
CDR3: CAWSVGGLAGITDTQYF

V: TRBV7-6
length: 15
size: -
J: TRBJ2-2
D: TRBD1
DNA: TGTGCCAGCAGCTGGGGGCAGGGGGCGACCGGGGAGCTGTTTTTT
CDR3: CASSWGQGATGELFF

V: TRBV13
length: 14
size: -
J: TRBJ1-2
D: TRBD1
DNA: TGTGCCAGCAGCTTAGGGACAGGGGACTATGGCTACACCTTC
CDR3: CASSLGTGDYGYTF

V: TRBV9
length: 15
size: -
J: TRBJ1-4
D: -
DNA: TGTGCCAGCAGCGTAGCTCCCAGAAGGGGTGAAAAACTGTTTTTT
CDR3: CASSVAPRRGEKLFF

V: TRBV5-1
length: 16
size: -
J: TRBJ1-5
D: TRBD1
DNA: TGCGCCAGCAGCTCCGGGACAGGGGGCCCCAATCAGCCCCAGCATTTT
CDR3: CASSSGTGGPNQPQHF

V: TRBV10-3
length: 13
size: -
J: TRBJ2-1
D: -
DNA: TGTGCCATCAGGGACTTTGGATACAATGAGCAGTTCTTC
CDR3: CAIRDFGYNEQFF

V: TRBV19
length: 14
size: -
J: TRBJ1-1
D: TRBD1
DNA: TGTGCCAGTAGTGTCTCCGGGACAGGGGGCTTAGCTTTCTTT
CDR3: CASSVSGTGGLAFF

V: TRBV12-5
length: 16
size: -
J: TRBJ2-3
D: -
DNA: TGTGCTAGTGCACTGGGACTTTCCCCTCACACAGATACGCAGTATTTT
CDR3: CASALGLSPHTDTQYF

V: TRBV11-2
length: 15
size: -
J: TRBJ1-4
D: TRBD1
DNA: TGTGCCAGCAGCAAAGGGACAGTCCATAATGAAAAACTGTTTTTT
CDR3: CASSKGTVHNEKLFF

V: TRBV19
length: 13
size: -
J: TRBJ2-1
D: TRBD1
DNA: TGTGCCAGTAGTGCCGACAGGGGCCCTGAGCAGTTCTTC
CDR3: CASSADRGPEQFF

V: TRBV5-1
length: 16
size: -
J: TRBJ1-2
D: TRBD1
DNA: TGCGCCAGCAGCTTGGAGGGGCGGACAGGCGAGGATGGCTACACCTTC
CDR3: CASSLEGRTGEDGYTF

V: TRBV7-2
length: 16
size: -
J: TRBJ2-2
D: -
DNA: TGTGCCAGCAGCCGTCCGCAGGGAGGGAACACCGGGGAGCTGTTTTTT
CDR3: CASSRPQGGNTGELFF

V: TRBV7-2
length: 15
size: -
J: TRBJ2-1
D: TRBD2
DNA: TGTGCCAGCAGCCCTAGACTAGCGGGGAACAATGAGCAGTTCTTC
CDR3: CASSPRLAGNNEQFF

V: TRBV5-4
length: 13
size: -
J: TRBJ1-2
D: -
DNA: TGTGCCAGCAGCCCGGTTAATGGCTATGGCTACACCTTC
CDR3: CASSPVNGYGYTF

V: TRBV2
length: 14
size: few
J: TRBJ1-1
D: -
DNA: TGTGCCAGCAGTGAAGCAAGGGCTGGCACTGAAGCTTTCTTT
CDR3: CASSEARAGTEAFF

V: TRBV19
length: 13
size: once
J: TRBJ1-2
D: -
DNA: TGTGCCAGTAGTATTACCGCGGGTGATGGCTACACCTTC
CDR3: CASSITAGDGYTF

V: TRBV6-5
length: 15
size: once
J: TRBJ2-5
D: TRBD2
DNA: TGTGCCAGCAGTTGGGGCCCAGCGGGGGTTGAGACCCAGTACTTC
CDR3: CASSWGPAGVETQYF

V: TRBV7-8
length: 16
size: -
J: TRBJ1-2
D: -
DNA: TGTGCCAGCACCCTCGACGGGGCAGTTACGAACTATGGCTACACCTTC
CDR3: CASTLDGAVTNYGYTF

V: TRBV6-6
length: 16
size: -
J: TRBJ2-2
D: TRBD2
DNA: TGTGCCAGCAGTGCTAGCGGGGGGGCCCGGACCGGGGAGCTGTTTTTT
CDR3: CASSASGGARTGELFF

V: TRBV2
length: 13
size: -
J: TRBJ1-2
D: TRBD1
DNA: TGTGCCAGCAGTGAAGCCTCAGGGGGCGGCTACACCTTC
CDR3: CASSEASGGGYTF

V: TRBV29-1
length: 14
size: -
J: TRBJ2-7
D: TRBD1
DNA: TGCAGCGCCTCCGGGACAGGCCTTACCTACGAGCAGTACTTC
CDR3: CSASGTGLTYEQYF

V: TRBV10-3
length: 14
size: -
J: TRBJ2-7
D: -
DNA: TGTGCCATCAGACCGGGACCCTTCCCCGACGAGCAGTACTTC
CDR3: CAIRPGPFPDEQYF

V: TRBV6-5
length: 16
size: -
J: TRBJ1-2
D: -
DNA: TGTGCCAGCAGTTACTCTTGGTACGGAGCTAACTATGGCTACACCTTC
CDR3: CASSYSWYGANYGYTF

V: TRBV19
length: 14
size: -
J: TRBJ1-2
D: -
DNA: TGTGCCAGTAGTACTCCAGGGGCTAACTATGGCTACACCTTC
CDR3: CASSTPGANYGYTF

V: TRBV6-2/TRBV6-3
length: 15
size: -
J: TRBJ2-1
D: TRBD2
DNA: TGTGCCAGCAGCCCCGGACTAGCGGGAGGAACAAGGCAGTTCTTC
CDR3: CASSPGLAGGTRQFF